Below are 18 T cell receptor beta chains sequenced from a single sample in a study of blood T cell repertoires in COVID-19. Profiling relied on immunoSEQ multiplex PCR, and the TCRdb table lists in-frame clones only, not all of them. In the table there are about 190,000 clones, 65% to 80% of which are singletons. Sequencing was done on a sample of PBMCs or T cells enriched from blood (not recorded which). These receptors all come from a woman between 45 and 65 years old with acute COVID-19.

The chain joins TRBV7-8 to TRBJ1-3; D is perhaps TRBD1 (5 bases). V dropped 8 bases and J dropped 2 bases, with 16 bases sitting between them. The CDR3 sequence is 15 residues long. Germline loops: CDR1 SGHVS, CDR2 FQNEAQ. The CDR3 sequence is CASAESGVTGNTIYF. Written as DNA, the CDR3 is TGTGCCAGCGCGGAGTCGGGGGTAACTGGAAACACCATATATTTT. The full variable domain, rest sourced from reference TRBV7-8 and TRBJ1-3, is GAGVSQSPRYKVAKRGQDVALRCDPISGHVSLFWYQQALGQGPEFLTYFQNEAQLDKSGLPSDRFFAERPEGSVSTLKIQRTQQEDSAVYLCASAESGVTGNTIYFGEGSWLTVV.

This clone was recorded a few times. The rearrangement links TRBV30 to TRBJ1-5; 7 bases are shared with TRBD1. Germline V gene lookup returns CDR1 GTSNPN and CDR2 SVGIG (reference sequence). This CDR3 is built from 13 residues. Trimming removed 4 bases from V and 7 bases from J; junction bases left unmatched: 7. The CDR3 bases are TGTGCCTGGACGACAGGGCCGGGCCAGCCCCAGCATTTT. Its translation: CAWTTGPGQPQHF.

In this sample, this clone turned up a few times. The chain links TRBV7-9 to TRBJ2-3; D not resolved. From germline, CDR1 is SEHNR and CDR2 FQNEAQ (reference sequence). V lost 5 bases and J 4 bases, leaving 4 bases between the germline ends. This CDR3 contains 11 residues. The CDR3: CASSLSDTQYF. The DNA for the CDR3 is TGTGCCAGCAGCCTCTCAGATACGCAGTATTTT.

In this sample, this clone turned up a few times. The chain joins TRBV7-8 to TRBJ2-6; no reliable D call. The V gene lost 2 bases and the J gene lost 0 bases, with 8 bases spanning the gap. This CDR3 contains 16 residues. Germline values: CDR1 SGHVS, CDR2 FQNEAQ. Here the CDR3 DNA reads TGTGCCAGCAGCTTACGGCCGGGCTCTGGGGCCAACGTCCTGACTTTC. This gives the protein CASSLRPGSGANVLTF.

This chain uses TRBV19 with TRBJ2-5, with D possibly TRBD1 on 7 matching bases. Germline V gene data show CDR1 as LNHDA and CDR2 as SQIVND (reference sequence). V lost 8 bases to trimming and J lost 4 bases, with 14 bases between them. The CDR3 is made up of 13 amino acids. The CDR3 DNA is TGTGCCAGTGGTCGGCAGGGGGGAGAGACCCAGTACTTC. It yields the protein CASGRQGGETQYF.

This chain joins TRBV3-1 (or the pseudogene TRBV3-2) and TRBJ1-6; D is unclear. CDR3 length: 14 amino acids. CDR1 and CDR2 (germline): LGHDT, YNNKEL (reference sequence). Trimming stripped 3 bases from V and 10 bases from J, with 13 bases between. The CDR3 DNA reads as TGTGCCAGCAGCCACTGGGCCCCCTGGTCACCCCTCCACTTT. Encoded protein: CASSHWAPWSPLHF.

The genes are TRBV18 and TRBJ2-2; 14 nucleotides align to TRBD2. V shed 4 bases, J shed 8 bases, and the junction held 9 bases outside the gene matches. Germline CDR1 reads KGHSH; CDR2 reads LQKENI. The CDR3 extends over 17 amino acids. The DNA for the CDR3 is TGTGCCAGCTCACGGACTAGCGGGGGGATAACACCGGGGGAGCTGTTTTTT. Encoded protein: CASSRTSGGITPGELFF. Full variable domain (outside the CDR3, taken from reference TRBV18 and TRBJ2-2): NAGVMQNPRHLVRRRGQEARLRCSPMKGHSHVYWYRQLPEEGLKFMVYLQKENIIDESGMPKERFSAEFPKEGPSILRIQQVVRGDSAAYFCASSRTSGGITPGELFFGEGSRLTVL.

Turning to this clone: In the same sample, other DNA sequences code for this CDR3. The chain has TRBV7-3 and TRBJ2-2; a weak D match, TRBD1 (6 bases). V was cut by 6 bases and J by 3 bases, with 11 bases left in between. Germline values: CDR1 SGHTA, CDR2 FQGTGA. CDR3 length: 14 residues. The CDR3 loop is CASSSNRDTGELFF. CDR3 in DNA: TGTGCCAGCAGTTCGAACAGGGACACCGGGGAGCTGTTTTTT.

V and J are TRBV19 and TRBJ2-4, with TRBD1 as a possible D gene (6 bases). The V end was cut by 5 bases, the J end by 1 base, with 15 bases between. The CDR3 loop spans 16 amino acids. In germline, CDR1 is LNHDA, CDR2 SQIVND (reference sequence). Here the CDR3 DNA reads TGTGCCAGTAGTGTCACAGGGACGTGGGCCAAAAACATTCAGTACTTC. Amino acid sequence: CASSVTGTWAKNIQYF.

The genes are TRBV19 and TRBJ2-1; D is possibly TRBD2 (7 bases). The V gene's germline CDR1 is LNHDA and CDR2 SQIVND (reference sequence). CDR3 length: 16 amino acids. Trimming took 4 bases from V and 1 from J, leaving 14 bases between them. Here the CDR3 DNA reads TGTGCCAGTAGTACCGAACAGGGAGGGTCCTACAATGAGCAGTTCTTC. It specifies CASSTEQGGSYNEQFF. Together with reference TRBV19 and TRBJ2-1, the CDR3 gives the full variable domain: DGGITQSPKYLFRKEGQNVTLSCEQNLNHDAMYWYRQDPGQGLRLIYYSQIVNDFQKGDIAEGYSVSREKKESFPLTVTSAQKNPTAFYLCASSTEQGGSYNEQFFGPGTRLTVL.

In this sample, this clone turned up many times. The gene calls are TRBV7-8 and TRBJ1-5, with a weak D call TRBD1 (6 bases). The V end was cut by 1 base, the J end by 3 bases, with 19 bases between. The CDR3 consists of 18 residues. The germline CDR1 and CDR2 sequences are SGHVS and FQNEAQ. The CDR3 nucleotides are TGTGCCAGCAGCTTAGTGGGGGCCCAGGGAAGCGCCAATCAGCCCCAGCATTTT. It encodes CASSLVGAQGSANQPQHF. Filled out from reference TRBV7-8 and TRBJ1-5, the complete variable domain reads GAGVSQSPRYKVAKRGQDVALRCDPISGHVSLFWYQQALGQGPEFLTYFQNEAQLDKSGLPSDRFFAERPEGSVSTLKIQRTQQEDSAVYLCASSLVGAQGSANQPQHFGDGTRLSIL.

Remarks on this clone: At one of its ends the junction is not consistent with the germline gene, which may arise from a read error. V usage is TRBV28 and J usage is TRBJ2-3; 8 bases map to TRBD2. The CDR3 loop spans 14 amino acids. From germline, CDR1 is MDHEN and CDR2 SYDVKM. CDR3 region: CASSPAGGGFRTNF. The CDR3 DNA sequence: TGTGCCAGTAGCCCTGCGGGGGGCGGATTCCGTACGAATTTT.

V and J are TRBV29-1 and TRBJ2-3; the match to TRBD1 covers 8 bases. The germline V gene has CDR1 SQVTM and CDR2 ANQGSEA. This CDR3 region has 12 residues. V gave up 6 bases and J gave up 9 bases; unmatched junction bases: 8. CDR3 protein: CSVDRDVETQYF. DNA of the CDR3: TGCAGCGTGGACAGGGACGTCGAGACGCAGTATTTT.

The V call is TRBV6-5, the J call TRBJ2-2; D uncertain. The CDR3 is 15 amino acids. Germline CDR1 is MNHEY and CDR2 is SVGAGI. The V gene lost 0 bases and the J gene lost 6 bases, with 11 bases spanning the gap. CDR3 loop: CASSYSITPSGELFF. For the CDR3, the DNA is TGTGCCAGCAGTTACTCGATAACTCCTTCCGGGGAGCTGTTTTTT.

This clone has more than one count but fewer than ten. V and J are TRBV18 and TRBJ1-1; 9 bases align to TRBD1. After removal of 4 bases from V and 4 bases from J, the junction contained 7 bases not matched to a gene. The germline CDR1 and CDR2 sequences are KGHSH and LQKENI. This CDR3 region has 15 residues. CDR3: CASSRQGDGSTEAFF. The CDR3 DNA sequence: TGTGCCAGCTCACGACAGGGGGATGGAAGCACTGAAGCTTTCTTT.

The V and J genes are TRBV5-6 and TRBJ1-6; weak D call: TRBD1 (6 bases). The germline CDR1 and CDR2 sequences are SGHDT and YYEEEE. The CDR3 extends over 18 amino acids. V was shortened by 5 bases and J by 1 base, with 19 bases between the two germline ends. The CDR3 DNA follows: TGTGCCAGCAGGCCAGCCCGGGACACCCGGTCCTATAATTCACCCCTCCACTTT. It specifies CASRPARDTRSYNSPLHF.

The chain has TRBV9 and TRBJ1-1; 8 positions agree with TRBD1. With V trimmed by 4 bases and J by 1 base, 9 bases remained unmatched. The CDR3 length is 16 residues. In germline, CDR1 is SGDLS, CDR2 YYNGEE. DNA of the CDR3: TGTGCCAGCAGCCCCCACCCCGGACAGGGGAACACTGAAGCTTTCTTT. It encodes CASSPHPGQGNTEAFF.

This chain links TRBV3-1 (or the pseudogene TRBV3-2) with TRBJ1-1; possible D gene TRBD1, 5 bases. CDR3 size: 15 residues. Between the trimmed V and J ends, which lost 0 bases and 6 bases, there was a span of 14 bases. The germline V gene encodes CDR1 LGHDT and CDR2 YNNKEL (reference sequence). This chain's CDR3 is CASSQDLRRGPEAFF. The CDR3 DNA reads TGTGCCAGCAGCCAAGATCTGAGGAGGGGCCCTGAAGCTTTCTTT.